The text below deals with one T cell receptor (beta chain). This sample also contains other DNA sequences that code for the same CDR3. Specified time point: pretreatment peripheral blood. This sample was taken from a study of PD-L1 blockade in urothelial cancer. This CDR3 comprises 15 residues. Trimming pared 2 bases from V and 0 bases from J, leaving 10 bases between. CDR1 and CDR2 from the germline V gene are SGHNT and YYREEE (reference sequence). Sequencing was performed with immunoSEQ multiplex PCR; in TCRdb, only in-frame clones are kept and a portion is missing. Among some 100,000 clones listed, roughly nine tenths were seen once.

Material: PBMCs, obtained around atezolizumab (anti-PD-L1) treatment. The chain employs TRBV5-4 and TRBJ2-3; TRBD2 is a possible D gene (5 bases). This TCR came from an elderly woman with urothelial cancer. The DNA of the CDR3 is TGTGCCAGCAGCTTAGGAGGCGGGAGCACAGATACGCAGTATTTT. Protein sequence: CASSLGGGSTDTQYF.